Shown below are 21 T cell receptor beta chains from a single sample sequenced in a study of T cell responses to AZD1222 COVID-19 vaccine. Assay used: immunoSEQ multiplex PCR; TCRdb lists only in-frame clones, some missing. Of about 120,000 clones listed, less than 95% are singletons. Sequenced here: peripheral blood, sampled 28 days after the second AZD1222 dose. The receptors shown here come from an adult who received the AZD1222 COVID-19 vaccine.

The chain couples TRBV6-1 to TRBJ1-2, with a weak D call TRBD1 (5 bases). Germline CDR1 reads MNHNS; CDR2 reads SASEGT. The CDR3 is 14 amino acids. V shed 2 bases and J shed 8 bases, with 15 bases lying between them. This CDR3 is CASSEQVQVQGYTF. CDR3 in DNA: TGTGCCAGCAGTGAACAGGTACAGGTACAAGGCTACACCTTC.

The rearrangement uses TRBV11-3 and TRBJ2-1; maybe TRBD2 (5 bases). V was pared by 4 bases and J by 2 bases, with 9 bases between. Germline CDR1 is SGHNT and CDR2 is YENEEA. This CDR3 has 14 amino acids. In nucleotides, the CDR3 is TGTGCCAGCAGCTCATCGGGGACCTACAATGAGCAGTTCTTC. It codes for CASSSSGTYNEQFF.

The chain carries TRBV5-6 and TRBJ1-1; D is unresolved. CDR3 size: 13 residues. Per the germline V gene, CDR1 is SGHDT and CDR2 is YYEEEE. V gave up 5 bases and J gave up 0 bases, with 8 bases separating them. The CDR3 spells CASRSGMNTEAFF. The CDR3 coding sequence is TGTGCCAGCAGATCGGGGATGAACACTGAAGCTTTCTTT.

This chain joins TRBV11-3 and TRBJ2-7; the D gene is possibly TRBD2 (7 bases). Germline V gene data show CDR1 as SGHNT and CDR2 as YENEEA. Trimming shortened V by 5 bases and J by 4 bases, and 15 bases separated the two germline ends. The CDR3 length is 14 residues. CDR3 DNA sequence: TGTGCCAGCAGCCGAGGGGGGGCCACTTACGAGCAGTACTTC. This gives the protein CASSRGGATYEQYF.

The V call is TRBV28, the J call TRBJ1-1, with TRBD1 matching over 7 bases. The trim removed 5 bases at V and 1 base at J, leaving 7 bases unmatched. The CDR3 runs to 15 residues. Germline V gene lookup returns CDR1 MDHEN and CDR2 SYDVKM. The CDR3 region has the DNA TGTGCCAGCAGTATCAGGGGGGGAGGGAACACTGAAGCTTTCTTT. It encodes CASSIRGGGNTEAFF.

The gene calls are TRBV7-9 and TRBJ1-2; D is undetermined. There are 13 residues in the CDR3. Germline-derived CDR1 and CDR2 are SEHNR and FQNEAQ (reference sequence). V was pared by 5 bases and J by 2 bases, with 9 bases between. CDR3 sequence: CASSLTTNYGYTF. Here the CDR3 DNA reads TGTGCCAGCAGCCTAACGACGAACTATGGCTACACCTTC. The full variable domain, rest sourced from reference TRBV7-9 and TRBJ1-2, is DTGVSQNPRHKITKRGQNVTFRCDPISEHNRLYWYRQTLGQGPEFLTYFQNEAQLEKSRLLSDRFSAERPKGSFSTLEIQRTEQGDSAMYLCASSLTTNYGYTFGSGTRLTVV.

This clone has only one observation. The chain links TRBV25-1 to TRBJ1-2; weak D call: TRBD1 (6 bases). The CDR3 loop spans 10 amino acids. V dropped 9 bases and J dropped 6 bases, with 8 bases sitting between them. The germline V gene has CDR1 MGHDK and CDR2 SYGVNS. CDR3 sequence: CASYRDGYTF. In nucleotides, the CDR3 is TGTGCCAGTTACAGGGATGGCTACACCTTC.

The rearrangement links TRBV7-9 to TRBJ2-4, with TRBD2 as a possible D gene (6 bases). Trimming removed 5 bases at V and 2 bases at J, with 16 bases between. Per the germline V gene, CDR1 is SEHNR and CDR2 is FQNEAQ (reference sequence). The CDR3 runs to 16 residues. The CDR3: CASSPRGMEPKNIQYF. CDR3 coding DNA: TGTGCCAGCAGCCCCCGGGGGATGGAACCCAAAAACATTCAGTACTTC. The entire variable domain, with the rest obtained from reference TRBV7-9 and TRBJ2-4, is as follows: DTGVSQNPRHKITKRGQNVTFRCDPISEHNRLYWYRQTLGQGPEFLTYFQNEAQLEKSRLLSDRFSAERPKGSFSTLEIQRTEQGDSAMYLCASSPRGMEPKNIQYFGAGTRLSVL.

The chain joins TRBV18 to TRBJ1-3, with a possible D match to TRBD1 (5 bases). CDR1 and CDR2 (germline): KGHSH, LQKENI. CDR3 size: 14 residues. V lost 3 bases and J lost 6, with 12 bases in between. CDR3 region: CASSPVGGENTIYF. The CDR3 bases are TGTGCCAGCTCACCGGTTGGGGGTGAAAACACCATATATTTT.

The rearrangement uses TRBV18 and TRBJ2-2, with a weak D call TRBD1 (6 bases). CDR1 and CDR2 (germline): KGHSH, LQKENI. V gave up 5 bases and J gave up 0 bases, with 19 bases separating them. The CDR3 totals 18 residues. DNA of the CDR3: TGTGCCAGCTCAAACAGGGAAGGACGGAAATCGAACACCGGGGAGCTGTTTTTT. Translating it yields CASSNREGRKSNTGELFF.

This clone was counted a single time. This chain connects TRBV19 to TRBJ2-4, with TRBD2 as a possible D gene (6 bases). The CDR3 runs to 14 residues. V shed 6 bases and J shed 7 bases, with 16 bases lying between them. CDR1 and CDR2 from the germline V gene are LNHDA and SQIVND (reference sequence). The DNA for the CDR3 is TGTGCCAGTAGGCCCTGGGGGGTCGGGAACATTCAGTACTTC. Translating gives CASRPWGVGNIQYF.

This chain links TRBV29-1 with TRBJ1-1; D call uncertain. The length of the CDR3 is 12 residues. The germline CDR1 and CDR2 sequences are SQVTM and ANQGSEA. V gave up 6 bases and J gave up 2 bases, with 10 bases separating them. The chain's CDR3 is CSVVVANTEAFF. Here the CDR3 DNA reads TGCAGCGTGGTCGTGGCAAACACTGAAGCTTTCTTT.

This chain uses TRBV7-9 with TRBJ2-3; D unresolved. This CDR3 is built from 14 residues. Looked up from germline, CDR1 is SEHNR and CDR2 is FQNEAQ (reference sequence). V dropped 3 bases and J dropped 2 bases, with 9 bases sitting between them. The CDR3 is CASSLGSPTDTQYF. CDR3 sequence (DNA): TGTGCCAGCAGCTTGGGCAGCCCCACAGATACGCAGTATTTT.

In DNA, the CDR3 is TGTGCCAGCAGCTGGACAGGGTGGGGTGAAGCTTTCTTT. Translation gives CASSWTGWGEAFF. This sequence joins TRBV27 and TRBJ1-1; 8 bases match TRBD1. In germline, CDR1 is MNHEY, CDR2 SMNVEV (reference sequence). V dropped 6 bases and J dropped 7; count of bases not matched to a gene: 7. This CDR3 has 13 residues.

The chain carries TRBV5-3 and TRBJ1-2; possibly TRBD1 for D (5 bases). TRBV5-3 is reported as an ORF; its role is uncertain. Trimming took 4 bases from V and 4 from J, leaving 11 bases between them. This CDR3 spans 13 amino acids. CDR3 DNA sequence: TGTGCCAGAAGCAGGGGAATCATCTATGGCTACACCTTC. Translating it yields CARSRGIIYGYTF.

The chain recombines TRBV18 with TRBJ1-1; tentative D call: TRBD1 (6 bases). Trimming pared 1 base from V and 4 bases from J, leaving 10 bases between. The CDR3 consists of 14 residues. In germline, CDR1 is KGHSH, CDR2 LQKENI. The CDR3 here is CASSPQSGATEAFF. The CDR3 DNA sequence: TGTGCCAGCTCACCACAATCGGGGGCCACTGAAGCTTTCTTT.

V usage is TRBV19 and J usage is TRBJ2-1, with 9 bases aligning to TRBD2. The CDR3 is made up of 17 amino acids. Germline V CDR1 and CDR2: LNHDA, SQIVND (reference sequence). V gave up 3 bases and J gave up 8 bases; unmatched junction bases: 14. Here the CDR3 DNA reads TGTGCCAGTAGTATGACGGGTAGAATAGCGGGGGCTGATGAGCAGTTCTTC. Protein sequence: CASSMTGRIAGADEQFF.

This rearrangement joins TRBV23-1 to TRBJ2-7; D uncertain. TRBV23-1 is labeled an ORF, and its function is uncertain. V shed 10 bases and J shed 2 bases, with 15 bases lying between them. This CDR3 is built from 13 residues. CDR3 sequence: CATQKQRAYEQYF. CDR3 nucleotide sequence: TGCGCCACCCAGAAGCAACGGGCCTACGAGCAGTACTTC.

The sample holds one count of this clone. The chain carries TRBV5-1 and TRBJ2-3, with unresolved D. This CDR3 is 15 amino acids long. The germline V and J ends were trimmed by 3 bases and 4 bases, with 15 bases remaining between them. In germline, CDR1 is SGHRS, CDR2 YFSETQ. The CDR3 reads CASSSFSAGADTQYF. The CDR3 region has the DNA TGCGCCAGCAGCTCCTTTTCTGCCGGAGCAGATACGCAGTATTTT.

The V call is TRBV5-6, the J call TRBJ2-7; no firm D call. Germline CDR1 SGHDT, CDR2 YYEEEE. This CDR3 is built from 14 residues. Trimming removed 3 bases from V and 2 bases from J, with 12 bases in between. Here the CDR3 reads CASSSVSVAYEQYF. In DNA form, the CDR3 reads TGTGCCAGCAGCTCTGTGAGCGTGGCCTACGAGCAGTACTTC.

The genes are TRBV6-5 and TRBJ1-2; D ambiguous. The CDR3 spans 13 residues. Trimming took off 6 bases at V and 1 base at J, with 9 bases between the two ends. Germline CDR1 reads MNHEY; CDR2 reads SVGAGI. The CDR3 DNA sequence: TGTGCCAGCAGCAGCCAGGTTAACTATGGCTACACCTTC. Residues: CASSSQVNYGYTF.